One sample yielded the 20 T cell receptor beta chains listed below, sequenced in a study of T cell repertoires in cytomegalovirus infection. Their specific antigens are unknown. TCRdb recomputed calls from the reads with MiXCR, one row per CDR3 protein. The data hold roughly 350,000 distinct CDR3 sequences, with just under 35% observed a single time. The sequenced sample was cultured PBMCs, obtained from culture after CMV antigen stimulation. Receptors were obtained from a human donor in good health (CMV status not recorded). Some clones in this sample may be carry-over from other donors' samples.

Here the CDR3 DNA reads TGTGCCAGCGCTTGGGGTGGGACGGGGACAGATACGCAGTATTTT. Protein sequence: CASAWGGTGTDTQYF. The chain uses TRBV12-3 or TRBV12-4 and TRBJ2-3; D is tentatively TRBD1 or TRBD2 (5 bases each). V was pared by 8 bases and J by 3 bases, with 18 bases between. The CDR3 has 15 amino acids.

This chain connects TRBV19 to TRBJ2-1, with 7 positions matching TRBD2. This CDR3 comprises 15 residues. Germline V gene sequence: CDR1 LNHDA, CDR2 SQIVND (reference sequence). J was trimmed by 1 base and V by 3 bases; bases with no gene match: 3. This CDR3 is CASSMGGLSYNEQFF. The CDR3 DNA reads TGTGCCAGTAGTATGGGGGGGTTATCCTACAATGAGCAGTTCTTC.

The chain combines TRBV5-5 with TRBJ1-1, with TRBD1 matching 10 bases. This CDR3 is built from 13 residues. Germline V gives CDR1 SGHKS, CDR2 YYEKEE (reference sequence). Trimming cost V 4 bases and J 11 bases; bases outside gene matches: 8. The CDR3 here is CASSPGTGVGAFF. DNA of the CDR3: TGTGCCAGCAGCCCCGGGACAGGGGTCGGCGCTTTCTTT.

This clonotype was found a few times. The DNA of the CDR3 is TGTGCCAGCAGTCCCAATAACATCCGACTGCTACAAGAGACCCAGTACTTC. Translation gives CASSPNNIRLLQETQYF. The chain uses TRBV6-5 and TRBJ2-5; D remains ambiguous. The CDR3 contains 17 residues. The germline gives CDR1 MNHEY, CDR2 SVGAGI. The V end lost 5 bases, the J end lost 2 bases, and 21 bases lay between the germline ends.

This chain uses TRBV6-5 with TRBJ1-2; D is undetermined. The CDR3 covers 13 residues. With 5 bases removed from V and 0 bases from J, the gap between germline ends came to 7 bases. Germline V gene lookup returns CDR1 MNHEY and CDR2 SVGAGI. DNA of the CDR3: TGTGCCAGCAGTCAGAGACCTAACTATGGCTACACCTTC. Its protein is CASSQRPNYGYTF.

The rearrangement links TRBV12-3 or TRBV12-4 to TRBJ1-3, with D hard to call. The CDR3 runs 17 residues. The germline V and J ends were trimmed by 1 base and 3 bases, with 16 bases remaining between them. The CDR3 here is CASSLGQTLSVGNTIYF. In DNA form, the CDR3 reads TGTGCCAGCAGTTTAGGGCAGACCCTTTCCGTTGGAAACACCATATATTTT.

This clonotype was detected only a few times. At one end the junction does not follow the germline gene, possibly because of a read error. The chain recombines TRBV7-2 with TRBJ2-1; D gene uncertain. The CDR3 contains 9 residues. Germline assignment: CDR1 SGHTA and CDR2 FQGNSA. CDR3 amino acids: CASTQSPVF. As DNA, the CDR3 is TGTGCCAGCACCCAATCCCCCGTCTTC.

The genes are TRBV7-2 and TRBJ1-5, with D maybe TRBD1 (6 bases). CDR1 and CDR2 (germline): SGHTA, FQGNSA. V lost 5 bases and J 1 base, leaving 18 bases between the germline ends. This CDR3 comprises 17 residues. The CDR3 nucleotides read TGTGCCAGCAGCGAATCCGGGGGGGCTTGGAGCAATCAGCCCCAGCATTTT. Its translation: CASSESGGAWSNQPQHF.

The rearrangement links TRBV28 to TRBJ2-6, with D perhaps TRBD1 (6 bases). CDR1 is MDHEN, CDR2 SYDVKM, per germline. V lost 5 bases to trimming and J lost 0 bases, with 11 bases between them. This CDR3 spans 16 amino acids. For the CDR3, the DNA is TGTGCCAGCAGTCGACAGGCCAGCTCTGGGGCCAACGTCCTGACTTTC. This encodes CASSRQASSGANVLTF.

This clonotype appeared a few times. J is TRBJ2-3 and V is TRBV5-1, with 8 bases aligning to TRBD2. This CDR3 region has 16 residues. Losses at the gene ends were 4 bases for V and 6 bases for J; bases not matched to a gene: 13. CDR1 is SGHRS, CDR2 YFSETQ, per germline. The CDR3 sequence: CASSIPLAAHKDTQYF. CDR3 bases: TGCGCCAGCAGCATTCCACTAGCGGCCCACAAGGATACGCAGTATTTT.

The sample holds a few counts of this clonotype. The V and J genes are TRBV5-8 and TRBJ1-4, with a possible D match to TRBD1 (5 bases). The CDR3 contains 14 residues. Trimming shortened V by 0 bases and J by 8 bases, and 11 bases separated the two germline ends. CDR1 is SGHTS, CDR2 YDEGEE, per germline. CDR3 DNA: TGTGCCAGCAGCTTGGGCTCAGGGTTCGAAAAACTGTTTTTT. Translated, it gives CASSLGSGFEKLFF.

The chain couples TRBV28 to TRBJ1-1; 8 nucleotides agree with TRBD1. With V trimmed by 2 bases and J by 6 bases, 8 bases remained unmatched. The V gene's germline CDR1 is MDHEN and CDR2 SYDVKM. The CDR3 length is 15 residues. DNA for the CDR3: TGTGCCAGCAGTTTACCCGGAGGGACAGGCGCTGAAGCTTTCTTT. It encodes CASSLPGGTGAEAFF.

The table lists this clonotype with many counts. As DNA, the CDR3 is TGTGCCAGCAGCACAACGCGGCGGGAGGGCCTCAATGAGCAGTTCTTC. Translated, it gives CASSTTRREGLNEQFF. J is TRBJ2-1 and V is TRBV7-2; 9 bases agree with TRBD2. V lost 5 bases, J lost 6 bases, and 11 bases stayed unmatched. The CDR3 is 16 residues long. Germline loops: CDR1 SGHTA, CDR2 FQGNSA.

This clonotype was seen ten or more times. The chain recombines TRBV7-2 with TRBJ1-5; 8 nucleotides align to TRBD1. The CDR3 is made up of 12 amino acids. The V gene end was trimmed by 3 bases and the J gene end by 9 bases; junction bases not matched to a gene: 1. From germline, CDR1 is SGHTA and CDR2 FQGNSA. The CDR3 here is CASSFDRGPQHF. In nucleotides, the CDR3 is TGTGCCAGCAGCTTTGACAGGGGGCCCCAGCATTTT.

There are a few counts of this clonotype. V gene TRBV7-9 combines with J gene TRBJ2-3, with 7 bases lining up with TRBD1. Germline lookup yields CDR1 SEHNR and CDR2 FQNEAQ (reference sequence). This CDR3 contains 15 residues. The junction had 9 bases not matched to a gene; V was cut back by 5 bases and J by 4 bases. The CDR3 protein is CASSADRVAPDTQYF. As DNA, the CDR3 is TGTGCCAGCAGCGCTGACAGGGTGGCCCCAGATACGCAGTATTTT.

The chain uses TRBV9 and TRBJ2-1; D remains unclear. Germline lookup yields CDR1 SGDLS and CDR2 YYNGEE. The V end lost 3 bases, the J end lost 1 base, and 11 bases lay between the germline ends. The CDR3 has 15 residues. The CDR3 is CASSATSLSYNEQFF. Written as DNA, the CDR3 is TGTGCCAGCAGCGCGACTTCCCTATCCTACAATGAGCAGTTCTTC.

The rearrangement links TRBV5-6 to TRBJ2-1; 9 nucleotides match TRBD2. Germline-derived CDR1 and CDR2 are SGHDT and YYEEEE. Losses at the gene ends were 0 bases for V and 3 bases for J; bases not matched to a gene: 4. CDR3 length: 16 residues. The CDR3, as DNA: TGTGCCAGCAGCTTGGTGGGCGGGAGGGTCTACAATGAGCAGTTCTTC. It codes for CASSLVGGRVYNEQFF.

The J gene is TRBJ2-7, the V gene TRBV6-2 or TRBV6-3; D is ambiguous. The CDR3 runs 10 residues. Trimming left V 7 bases short and J 3 bases short, with 4 bases between. Germline-derived CDR1 and CDR2 are MNHEY and SVGEGT. The CDR3 spells CASILYEQYV. The CDR3 DNA reads TGTGCCAGCATCCTCTACGAGCAGTACGTC.

This clonotype was detected ten times or more. This rearrangement joins TRBV27 to TRBJ1-2; TRBD1 agrees at 8 bases. From germline, CDR1 is MNHEY and CDR2 SMNVEV (reference sequence). This CDR3 spans 14 amino acids. Trimming cost V 4 bases and J 2 bases; bases outside gene matches: 3. The CDR3 region has the DNA TGTGCCAGCAGTTCGGACAGGGCGAACTATGGCTACACCTTC. Protein sequence: CASSSDRANYGYTF.

In its sample, this clonotype was seen a few times. This rearrangement joins TRBV7-8 to TRBJ2-1; 8 bases match TRBD2. V dropped 6 bases and J dropped 4; count of bases not matched to a gene: 14. The CDR3 consists of 17 residues. Germline V CDR1 and CDR2: SGHVS, FQNEAQ. CDR3 nucleotides: TGTGCCAGCAGATTACAATTACTAGCGGAGCCTTACAATGAGCAGTTCTTC. As protein: CASRLQLLAEPYNEQFF.